A single sample gave rise to the 29 T cell receptor beta chains below, sequenced in a study of radiotherapy plus CTLA-4 blockade in lung cancer (dated by TCRdb to the late 2010s). Preparation of the library involved the immunoSEQ multiplex PCR assay. TCRdb took over this immuneACCESS table, retaining in-frame rearrangements with V and J assigned. Such tables are incomplete; in checked studies, under half of the missing clones stem from an unresolved V gene, and the remainder is unexplained. The sample table lists tens of thousands of clones, approximately 80% of them with a count of one. In total, the top ten clones hold approximately 7.7% of the sample. The source was peripheral blood, collected from a patient treated with radiotherapy plus ipilimumab. The receptors stem from a human donor with non-small cell lung cancer who had stable disease on radiotherapy plus ipilimumab.

V gene TRBV28 combines with J gene TRBJ1-1, with 8 bases identical to TRBD1. V dropped 7 bases and J dropped 3; count of bases not matched to a gene: 7. In germline, CDR1 is MDHEN, CDR2 SYDVKM. CDR3 length: 14 residues. The CDR3 DNA reads as TGTGCCAGCAAGCTACAGGGGGAGGACACTGAAGCTTTCTTT. This codes for CASKLQGEDTEAFF.

The chain recombines TRBV9 with TRBJ1-6; 8 bases match TRBD1. Germline V gene sequence: CDR1 SGDLS, CDR2 YYNGEE. J lost 0 bases, V lost 3 bases, and 5 bases had no gene match. The CDR3 has 17 amino acids. CDR3 DNA sequence: TGTGCCAGCAGCGACCCTACAGGGGGCTCCTATAATTCACCCCTCCACTTT. As protein: CASSDPTGGSYNSPLHF.

The rearrangement links TRBV7-9 to TRBJ2-2, with D perhaps TRBD2 (6 bases). The V gene's germline CDR1 is SEHNR and CDR2 FQNEAQ (reference sequence). The V end was cut by 7 bases, the J end by 3 bases, with 15 bases between. This CDR3 comprises 15 residues. CDR3: CASTPRGGDTGELFF. CDR3 nucleotide sequence: TGTGCCAGCACTCCACGCGGAGGGGACACCGGGGAGCTGTTTTTT.

The chain recombines TRBV5-1 with TRBJ2-5; D unresolved. V lost 3 bases to trimming and J lost 0 bases, with 3 bases between them. CDR1 and CDR2 from the germline V gene are SGHRS and YFSETQ. The CDR3 covers 12 residues. Here the CDR3 reads CASSSNQETQYF. CDR3 in DNA: TGCGCCAGCAGCTCCAACCAAGAGACCCAGTACTTC.

This clone was detected once. This chain joins TRBV20-1 and TRBJ1-1; no reliable D call. In germline, CDR1 is DFQATT, CDR2 SNEGSKA (reference sequence). Between the trimmed V and J ends, which lost 1 base and 8 bases, there was a span of 8 bases. This CDR3 has 11 amino acids. The CDR3 nucleotides are TGCAGTGCTAGAGCCCGCAGGGAAGCTTTCTTT. Its protein is CSARARREAFF.

The chain is built from TRBV5-1 and TRBJ2-2; D is undetermined. Looked up from germline, CDR1 is SGHRS and CDR2 is YFSETQ. The CDR3 sequence is 17 residues long. The V gene lost 4 bases and the J gene lost 5 bases, with 21 bases spanning the gap. CDR3 nucleotides: TGCGCCAGCAGCAGTCCATTGTTGGGGTTGGGAACCGGGGAGCTGTTTTTT. Its protein is CASSSPLLGLGTGELFF. Supplemented by reference TRBV5-1 and TRBJ2-2, the full variable domain reads KAGVTQTPRYLIKTRGQQVTLSCSPISGHRSVSWYQQTPGQGLQFLFEYFSETQRNKGNFPGRFSGRQFSNSRSEMNVSTLELGDSALYLCASSSPLLGLGTGELFFGEGSRLTVL.

This clone occurred once. The chain uses TRBV5-1 and TRBJ2-5, with a possible D match to TRBD2 (7 bases). V lost 5 bases, J lost 2 bases, and 16 bases lay in between. The length of the CDR3 is 15 residues. From germline, CDR1 is SGHRS and CDR2 YFSETQ. The DNA of the CDR3 is TGCGCCAGCAGGATAGGGGGGGCCTTACAAGAGACCCAGTACTTC. As protein: CASRIGGALQETQYF.

The chain couples TRBV4-2 to TRBJ2-3; 7 bases align to TRBD2. V lost 0 bases, J lost 8 bases, and 11 bases stayed unmatched. The CDR3 has 16 amino acids. CDR1 and CDR2 (germline): LGHNA, YNFKEQ. CDR3 bases: TGTGCCAGCAGCCAAGATAGTGTATCTAGCGGCGGTACGCAGTATTTT. Amino acids: CASSQDSVSSGGTQYF.

The J gene is TRBJ1-6, the V gene TRBV18; D unclear. Germline CDR1 and CDR2: KGHSH and LQKENI. The CDR3 is 13 amino acids. V lost 3 bases, J lost 5 bases, and 5 bases lay in between. The CDR3 sequence is CASSPRDNSPLHF. The CDR3 coding sequence is TGTGCCAGCTCACCCCGGGATAATTCACCCCTCCACTTT. The full variable domain, with the rest looked up from reference TRBV18 and TRBJ1-6, is NAGVMQNPRHLVRRRGQEARLRCSPMKGHSHVYWYRQLPEEGLKFMVYLQKENIIDESGMPKERFSAEFPKEGPSILRIQQVVRGDSAAYFCASSPRDNSPLHFGNGTRLTVT.

The chain is built from TRBV27 and TRBJ2-3, with TRBD2 identical over 11 bases. The CDR3 consists of 15 residues. J was trimmed by 4 bases and V by 5 bases; bases with no gene match: 5. Germline V gene lookup returns CDR1 MNHEY and CDR2 SMNVEV (reference sequence). The CDR3 protein is CASSPLAGDSDTQYF. The CDR3 DNA reads TGTGCCAGCAGTCCACTAGCGGGGGATTCAGATACGCAGTATTTT.

The gene calls are TRBV2 and TRBJ1-1, with TRBD1 identical over 10 bases. The CDR3 covers 15 residues. Germline V CDR1 and CDR2: SNHLY, FYNNEI. V trimming: 6 bases; J trimming: 2 bases; junction bases outside the gene matches: 6. The CDR3 is CASSGETGGNTEAFF. Here the CDR3 DNA reads TGTGCCAGCAGCGGAGAGACAGGGGGCAACACTGAAGCTTTCTTT.

This chain links TRBV9 with TRBJ1-1, with a weak D call TRBD1 (6 bases). The length of the CDR3 is 14 residues. CDR1 and CDR2 (germline): SGDLS, YYNGEE. Between the trimmed V and J ends, which lost 3 bases and 4 bases, there was a span of 13 bases. CDR3 sequence: CASSAQGVGTEAFF. The CDR3 bases are TGTGCCAGCAGCGCACAGGGTGTCGGCACTGAAGCTTTCTTT.

The CDR3 region has the DNA TGTGCCAGCAGCTTGTCGGGATCTGGAAACACCATATATTTT. This gives the protein CASSLSGSGNTIYF. The V call is TRBV5-8, the J call TRBJ1-3; D call uncertain. V was trimmed by 1 base and J by 1 base, leaving 6 bases between them. The CDR3 length is 14 residues. Germline V gene sequence: CDR1 SGHTS, CDR2 YDEGEE.

V gene TRBV5-5 combines with J gene TRBJ1-6; D possibly corresponds to TRBD1 (5 bases). The CDR3 spans 15 residues. Germline assignment: CDR1 SGHKS and CDR2 YYEKEE (reference sequence). Trimming took off 2 bases at V and 7 bases at J, with 13 bases between the two ends. The chain's CDR3 is CASSFVGTVNSPLHF. The CDR3 region has the DNA TGTGCCAGCAGCTTTGTTGGGACTGTGAATTCACCCCTCCACTTT.

The chain has TRBV6-1 and TRBJ1-5, with D maybe TRBD1 (5 bases). Germline loops: CDR1 MNHNS, CDR2 SASEGT. V shed 6 bases and J shed 5 bases, with 17 bases lying between them. The CDR3 runs 15 residues. CDR3 bases: TGTGCCAGCAGGACCGGGACGTCAGTTGATCAGCCCCAGCATTTT. This gives the protein CASRTGTSVDQPQHF.

The CDR3 nucleotides read TGTGCCAGCAGTTATGGGGGCCCGGGCAATCAGCCCCAGCATTTT. Protein product: CASSYGGPGNQPQHF. The genes are TRBV6-5 and TRBJ1-5; D is possibly TRBD1 (6 bases). V dropped 3 bases and J dropped 2 bases, with 11 bases sitting between them. The germline V gene encodes CDR1 MNHEY and CDR2 SVGAGI. This CDR3 region has 15 residues.

J is TRBJ1-1 and V is TRBV28; weak D call: TRBD1 (6 bases). The V gene's germline CDR1 is MDHEN and CDR2 SYDVKM. The ends were cut back, 7 bases at V and 2 bases at J, with 11 bases in the middle. The length of the CDR3 is 13 residues. The CDR3 sequence is CASKGDINTEAFF. CDR3 sequence (DNA): TGTGCCAGCAAGGGGGATATTAACACTGAAGCTTTCTTT.

This clone was recorded only once. The rearrangement links TRBV6-6 to TRBJ1-1; TRBD1 aligns across 7 bases. The CDR3 contains 15 residues. CDR1 is MNHNY, CDR2 SVGAGI, per germline (reference sequence). The J segment lost 1 base and the V segment lost 5 bases, leaving 7 bases of the junction unmatched. The CDR3 loop is CASSLPGTENTEAFF. CDR3 DNA: TGTGCCAGCAGTCTCCCCGGGACAGAGAACACTGAAGCTTTCTTT.

The chain combines TRBV9 with TRBJ2-1; D unclear. V was shortened by 0 bases and J by 4 bases, with 5 bases between the two germline ends. CDR3 length: 13 residues. Per the germline V gene, CDR1 is SGDLS and CDR2 is YYNGEE. The CDR3 is CASSVAQYNEQFF. The CDR3 nucleotides are TGTGCCAGCAGCGTAGCCCAGTACAATGAGCAGTTCTTC.

The CDR3 DNA reads as TGTGCCAGCAGTTCGACTGGAAACACCATATATTTT. It encodes CASSSTGNTIYF. This chain links TRBV7-8 with TRBJ1-3, with D unresolved. There are 12 residues in the CDR3. CDR1 and CDR2 (germline): SGHVS, FQNEAQ. V shed 6 bases and J shed 2 bases, with 5 bases lying between them.

Regarding this clone: Other DNA sequences within the sample encode an identical CDR3. The chain employs TRBV30 and TRBJ1-4; 7 nucleotides agree with TRBD1. CDR1 is GTSNPN and CDR2 is SVGIG in the germline V gene (reference sequence). The CDR3 loop spans 13 amino acids. V was pared by 0 bases and J by 10 bases, with 5 bases of the junction left unmatched. The CDR3 nucleotides are TGTGCCTGGAGTGTACAGGGGAATACAAAACTGTTTTTT. Its protein is CAWSVQGNTKLFF.

This chain connects TRBV10-2 to TRBJ1-2, with TRBD1 as a possible D gene (5 bases). In germline, CDR1 is WSHSY, CDR2 SAAADI. The V gene lost 6 bases and the J gene lost 4 bases, with 12 bases spanning the gap. The CDR3 is 13 residues long. The CDR3 bases are TGCGCCAGCAGAGAAGGGGCAACCTATGGCTACACCTTC. As protein: CASREGATYGYTF.

The CDR3 is CASTGASNYGYTF. CDR3 sequence (DNA): TGTGCCAGCACCGGCGCAAGTAACTATGGCTACACCTTC. The V and J genes are TRBV6-1 and TRBJ1-2; D ambiguous. V was shortened by 7 bases and J by 1 base, with 10 bases between the two germline ends. The germline gives CDR1 MNHNS, CDR2 SASEGT. The CDR3 is 13 amino acids.

The chain couples TRBV18 to TRBJ2-4; 9 bases fit TRBD1. V was pared by 4 bases and J by 2 bases, with 18 bases of the junction left unmatched. The germline V gene has CDR1 KGHSH and CDR2 LQKENI. The CDR3 has 20 amino acids. CDR3: CASSLNQRPGQGRSKNIQYF. CDR3 nucleotide sequence: TGTGCCAGCTCACTAAACCAGCGACCGGGACAGGGACGATCCAAAAACATTCAGTACTTC.

This clone was detected only a few times. The chain combines TRBV7-9 with TRBJ2-7, with 14 positions matching TRBD2. With V trimmed by 4 bases and J by 3 bases, 5 bases remained unmatched. This CDR3 spans 16 amino acids. CDR1 is SEHNR and CDR2 is FQNEAQ in the germline V gene (reference sequence). The CDR3 loop reads CASSWGLAGASYEQYF. The CDR3 region has the DNA TGTGCCAGCAGCTGGGGACTAGCGGGGGCGAGCTACGAGCAGTACTTC. Together with reference TRBV7-9 and TRBJ2-7, the CDR3 gives the full variable domain: DTGVSQNPRHKITKRGQNVTFRCDPISEHNRLYWYRQTLGQGPEFLTYFQNEAQLEKSRLLSDRFSAERPKGSFSTLEIQRTEQGDSAMYLCASSWGLAGASYEQYFGPGTRLTVT.

This clone was counted a single time. The chain recombines TRBV7-2 with TRBJ1-6; a possible D gene is TRBD1 (5 bases). Germline assignment: CDR1 SGHTA and CDR2 FQGNSA. Trimming took 5 bases from V and 10 from J, leaving 12 bases between them. This CDR3 spans 13 amino acids. The CDR3 sequence: CASSVPGDSPLHF. The CDR3 bases are TGTGCCAGCAGCGTTCCGGGGGACTCACCCCTCCACTTT.

The chain combines TRBV9 with TRBJ2-3, with 11 bases aligning to TRBD2. CDR1 is SGDLS and CDR2 is YYNGEE in the germline V gene. The CDR3 has 18 amino acids. V was pared by 0 bases and J by 3 bases, with 9 bases of the junction left unmatched. DNA of the CDR3: TGTGCCAGCAGCGTAGAAGGTAGCGGGGGGGCCAGGACAGATACGCAGTATTTT. This codes for CASSVEGSGGARTDTQYF.

The J gene is TRBJ1-1, the V gene TRBV4-2; D remains ambiguous. V lost 7 bases, J lost 0 bases, and 3 bases lay in between. The CDR3 sequence is 11 residues long. Germline CDR1 is LGHNA and CDR2 is YNFKEQ. The DNA of the CDR3 is TGTGCCAGCACTATGAACACTGAAGCTTTCTTT. Translating gives CASTMNTEAFF.

The V gene is TRBV6-1, the J gene TRBJ1-2; 7 bases fit TRBD1. The V segment lost 0 bases and the J segment 0 bases; nucleotides outside the gene matches: 28. Germline V gene sequence: CDR1 MNHNS, CDR2 SASEGT. The length of the CDR3 is 24 residues. This CDR3 reads CASSEAGQSGYSRWLLSANYGYTF. The CDR3 DNA is TGTGCCAGCAGTGAAGCGGGACAGTCTGGCTACTCAAGGTGGCTACTATCAGCTAACTATGGCTACACCTTC.